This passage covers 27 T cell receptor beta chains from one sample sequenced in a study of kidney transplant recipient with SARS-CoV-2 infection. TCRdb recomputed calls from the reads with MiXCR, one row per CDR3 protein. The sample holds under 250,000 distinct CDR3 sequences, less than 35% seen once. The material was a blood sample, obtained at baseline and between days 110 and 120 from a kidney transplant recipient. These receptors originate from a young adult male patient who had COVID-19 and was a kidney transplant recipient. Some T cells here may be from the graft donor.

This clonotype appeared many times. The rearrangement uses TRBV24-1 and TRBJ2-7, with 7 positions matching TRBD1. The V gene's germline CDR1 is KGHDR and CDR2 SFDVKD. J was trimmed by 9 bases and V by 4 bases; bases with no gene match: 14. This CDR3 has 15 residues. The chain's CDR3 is CATSDPGQPTIGQYF. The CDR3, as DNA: TGTGCCACCAGTGACCCGGGACAGCCTACGATCGGGCAGTACTTC.

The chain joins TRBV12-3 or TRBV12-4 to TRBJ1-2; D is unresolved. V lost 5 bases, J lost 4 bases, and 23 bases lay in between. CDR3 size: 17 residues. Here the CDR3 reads CASSTLSSFRKAYGYTF. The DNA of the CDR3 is TGTGCCAGCAGTACGCTCTCCAGCTTCCGAAAGGCCTATGGCTACACCTTC.

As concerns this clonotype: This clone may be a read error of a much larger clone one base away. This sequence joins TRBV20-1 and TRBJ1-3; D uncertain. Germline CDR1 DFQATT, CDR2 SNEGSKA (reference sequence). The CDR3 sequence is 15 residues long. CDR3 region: CSAGDLGRSGNTIYF. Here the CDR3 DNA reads TGCAGTGCTGGAGATTTAGGGCGCTCTGGAAACACCATATATTTT.

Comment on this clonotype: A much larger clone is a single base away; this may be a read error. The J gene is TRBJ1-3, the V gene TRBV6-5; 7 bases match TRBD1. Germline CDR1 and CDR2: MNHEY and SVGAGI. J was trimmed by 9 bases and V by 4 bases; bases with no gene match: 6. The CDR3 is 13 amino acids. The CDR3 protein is CASSLQGTSTIYF. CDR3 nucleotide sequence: TGTGCCAGCAGTTTACAGGGGACAAGCACCATATATTTT.

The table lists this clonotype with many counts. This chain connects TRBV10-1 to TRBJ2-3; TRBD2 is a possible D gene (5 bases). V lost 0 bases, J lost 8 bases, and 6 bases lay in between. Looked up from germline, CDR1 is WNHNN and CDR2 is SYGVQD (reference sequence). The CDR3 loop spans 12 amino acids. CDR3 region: CASSESGGTQYF. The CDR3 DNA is TGCGCCAGCAGTGAGTCAGGAGGTACGCAGTATTTT.

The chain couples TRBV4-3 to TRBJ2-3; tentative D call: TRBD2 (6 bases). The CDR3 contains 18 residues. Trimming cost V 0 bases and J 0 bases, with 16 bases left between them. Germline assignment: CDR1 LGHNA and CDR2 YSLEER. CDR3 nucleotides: TGCGCCAGCAGCCAAGATCCCCCAAGCGGGCCTAGCACAGATACGCAGTATTTT. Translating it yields CASSQDPPSGPSTDTQYF.

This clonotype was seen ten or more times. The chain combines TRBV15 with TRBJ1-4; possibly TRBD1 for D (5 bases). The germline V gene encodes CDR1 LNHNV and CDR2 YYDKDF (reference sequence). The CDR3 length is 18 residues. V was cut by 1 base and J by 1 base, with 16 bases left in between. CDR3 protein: CATSRVGGAILTNEKLFF. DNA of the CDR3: TGTGCCACCAGCAGAGTTGGAGGGGCAATATTAACTAATGAAAAACTGTTTTTT.

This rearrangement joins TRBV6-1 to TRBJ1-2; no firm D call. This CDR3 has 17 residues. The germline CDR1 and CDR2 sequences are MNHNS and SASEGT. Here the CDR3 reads CVGSDPSSMRKTYGYTF. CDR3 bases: TGTGTCGGCAGTGATCCTTCCTCTATGCGAAAGACCTATGGCTACACCTTC.

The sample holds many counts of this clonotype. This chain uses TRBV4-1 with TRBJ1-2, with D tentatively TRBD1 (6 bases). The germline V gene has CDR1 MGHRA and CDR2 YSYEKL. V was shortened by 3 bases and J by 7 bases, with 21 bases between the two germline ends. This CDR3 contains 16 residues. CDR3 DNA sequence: TGCGCCAGCAGCCACTCCGGGGGCAGGGAAAGAGTTGGCTACACCTTC. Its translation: CASSHSGGRERVGYTF.

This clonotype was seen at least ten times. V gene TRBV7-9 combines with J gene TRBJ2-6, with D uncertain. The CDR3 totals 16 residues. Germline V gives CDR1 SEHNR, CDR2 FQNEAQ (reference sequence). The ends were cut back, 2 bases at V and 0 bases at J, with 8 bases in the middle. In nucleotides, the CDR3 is TGTGCCAGCAGCTTAATTCTGGCCTCTGGGGCCAACGTCCTGACTTTC. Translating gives CASSLILASGANVLTF.

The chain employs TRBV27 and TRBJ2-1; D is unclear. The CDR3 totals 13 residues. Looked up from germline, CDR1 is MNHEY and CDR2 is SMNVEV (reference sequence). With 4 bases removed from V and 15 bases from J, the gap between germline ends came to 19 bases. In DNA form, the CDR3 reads TGTGCCAGCAGTTCAATAACCCGACAATTTTTGTTCTTC. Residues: CASSSITRQFLFF.

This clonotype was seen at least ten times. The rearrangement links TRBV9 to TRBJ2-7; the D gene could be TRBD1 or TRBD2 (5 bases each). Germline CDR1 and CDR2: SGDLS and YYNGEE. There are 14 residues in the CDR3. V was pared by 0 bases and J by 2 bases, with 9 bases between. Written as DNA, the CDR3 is TGTGCCAGCAGCGTAGCGGGGACCACCTACGAGCAGTACTTC. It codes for CASSVAGTTYEQYF.

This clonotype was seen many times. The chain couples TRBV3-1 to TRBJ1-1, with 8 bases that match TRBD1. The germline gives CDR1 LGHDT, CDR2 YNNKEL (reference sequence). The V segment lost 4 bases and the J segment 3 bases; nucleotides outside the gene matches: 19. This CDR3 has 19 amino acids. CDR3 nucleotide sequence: TGTGCCAGCAGCCCCCAAACCGGGACAGGAATAAGAAGGGACACTGAAGCTTTCTTT. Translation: CASSPQTGTGIRRDTEAFF.

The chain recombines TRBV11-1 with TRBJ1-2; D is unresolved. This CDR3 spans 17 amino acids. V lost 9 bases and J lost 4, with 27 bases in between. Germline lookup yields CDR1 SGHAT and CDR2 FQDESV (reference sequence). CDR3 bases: TGTGCCAGTAGCAGCGAAAATAAGGCTGGAAAGACCTATGGCTACACCTTC. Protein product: CASSSENKAGKTYGYTF. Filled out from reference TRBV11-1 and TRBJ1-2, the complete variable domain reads EAEVAQSPRYKITEKSQAVAFWCDPISGHATLYWYRQILGQGPELLVQFQDESVVDDSQLPKDRFSAERLKGVDSTLKIQPAELGDSAMYLCASSSENKAGKTYGYTFGSGTRLTVV.

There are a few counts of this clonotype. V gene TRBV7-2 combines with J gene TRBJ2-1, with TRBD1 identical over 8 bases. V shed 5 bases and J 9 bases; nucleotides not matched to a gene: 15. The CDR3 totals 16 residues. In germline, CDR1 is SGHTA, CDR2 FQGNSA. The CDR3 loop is CASSPQIGTGTGEQFF. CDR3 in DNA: TGTGCCAGCAGCCCACAAATCGGGACAGGTACGGGTGAGCAGTTCTTC.

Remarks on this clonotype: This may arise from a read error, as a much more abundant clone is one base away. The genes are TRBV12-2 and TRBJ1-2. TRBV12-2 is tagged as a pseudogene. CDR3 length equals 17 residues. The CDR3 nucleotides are TGTGCAAGTCGCTCATCCGAGACTCCACGAAGGACCTATGGCTACACCTTC. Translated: CASRSSETPRRTYGYTF.

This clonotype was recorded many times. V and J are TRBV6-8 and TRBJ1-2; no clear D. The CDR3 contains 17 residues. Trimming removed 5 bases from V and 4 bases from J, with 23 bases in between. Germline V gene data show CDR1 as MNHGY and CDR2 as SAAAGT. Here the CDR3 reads CASSDVQRSRKTYGYTF. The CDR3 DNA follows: TGTGCCAGCAGTGATGTACAACGCTCTAGAAAGACCTATGGCTACACCTTC.

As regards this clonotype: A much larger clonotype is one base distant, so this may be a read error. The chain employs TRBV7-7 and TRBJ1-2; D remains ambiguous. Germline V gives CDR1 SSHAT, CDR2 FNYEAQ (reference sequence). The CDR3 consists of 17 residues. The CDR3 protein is CASSVSIKCRKTYGHTF. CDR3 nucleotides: TGTGCCAGCAGCGTGAGCATTAAGTGCCGAAAGACCTATGGCCACACCTTC.

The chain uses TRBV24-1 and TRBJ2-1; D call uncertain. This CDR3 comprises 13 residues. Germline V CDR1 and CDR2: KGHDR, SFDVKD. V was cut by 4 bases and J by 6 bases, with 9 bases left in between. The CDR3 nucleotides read TGTGCCACCAGTGACCCTAATATCAATGAGCAGTTCTTC. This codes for CATSDPNINEQFF.

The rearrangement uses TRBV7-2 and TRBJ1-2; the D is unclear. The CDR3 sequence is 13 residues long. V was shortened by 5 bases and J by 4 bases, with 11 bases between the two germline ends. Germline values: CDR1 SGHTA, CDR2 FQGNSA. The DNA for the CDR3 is TGTGCCAGCAGCCCTGACGGGGTCTATGGCTACACCTTC. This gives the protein CASSPDGVYGYTF.

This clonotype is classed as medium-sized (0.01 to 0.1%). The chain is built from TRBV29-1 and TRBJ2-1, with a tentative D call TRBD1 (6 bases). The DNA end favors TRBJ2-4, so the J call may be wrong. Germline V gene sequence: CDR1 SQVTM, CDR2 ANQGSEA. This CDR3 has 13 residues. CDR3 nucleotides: TGCAGCGTTAGAACGGACAGCCAAAACATTCAGTACTTC. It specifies CSVRTDSQNIQYF.

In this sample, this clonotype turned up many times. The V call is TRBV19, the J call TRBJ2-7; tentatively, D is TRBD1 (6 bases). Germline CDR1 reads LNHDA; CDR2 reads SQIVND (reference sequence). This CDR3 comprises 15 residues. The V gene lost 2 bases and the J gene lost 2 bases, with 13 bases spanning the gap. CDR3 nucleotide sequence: TGTGCCAGTAGTATACGGGACATCAGAGCCTACGAGCAGTACTTC. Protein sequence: CASSIRDIRAYEQYF.

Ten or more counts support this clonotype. Here the CDR3 DNA reads TGTGCCAGCAGTTCCCCACCCGGCGGATCCTACGAGCAGTACTTC. It specifies CASSSPPGGSYEQYF. The V gene is TRBV6-2 or TRBV6-3, the J gene TRBJ2-7; D gene ambiguous. V dropped 4 bases and J dropped 1 base, with 14 bases sitting between them. The CDR3 runs to 15 residues. Germline lookup yields CDR1 MNHEY and CDR2 SVGEGT.

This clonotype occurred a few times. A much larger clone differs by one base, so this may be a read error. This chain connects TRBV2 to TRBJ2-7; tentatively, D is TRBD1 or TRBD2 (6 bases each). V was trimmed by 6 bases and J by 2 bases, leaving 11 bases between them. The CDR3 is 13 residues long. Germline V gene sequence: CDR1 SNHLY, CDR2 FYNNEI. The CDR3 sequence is CASRGGTTYEQYF. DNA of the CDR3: TGTGCCAGCAGAGGCGGGACAACCTACGAGCAGTACTTC.

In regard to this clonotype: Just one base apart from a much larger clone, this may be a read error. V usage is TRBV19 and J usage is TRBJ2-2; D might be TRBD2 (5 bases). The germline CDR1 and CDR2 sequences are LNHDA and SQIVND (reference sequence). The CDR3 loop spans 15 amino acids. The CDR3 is CASSIGSHYTGEPFF. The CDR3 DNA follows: TGTGCCAGTAGTATAGGCAGCCATTACACCGGGGAGCCGTTTTTT. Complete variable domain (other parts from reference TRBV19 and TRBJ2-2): DGGITQSPKYLFRKEGQNVTLSCEQNLNHDAMYWYRQDPGQGLRLIYYSQIVNDFQKGDIAEGYSVSREKKESFPLTVTSAQKNPTAFYLCASSIGSHYTGEPFFGEGSRLTVL.

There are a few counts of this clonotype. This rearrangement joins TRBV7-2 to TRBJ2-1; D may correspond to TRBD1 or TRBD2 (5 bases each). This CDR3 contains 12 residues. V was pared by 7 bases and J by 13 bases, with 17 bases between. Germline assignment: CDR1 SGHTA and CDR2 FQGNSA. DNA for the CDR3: TGTGCCAGCACCGAGGGGTGGCAGGACCAGTTCTTC. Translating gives CASTEGWQDQFF.

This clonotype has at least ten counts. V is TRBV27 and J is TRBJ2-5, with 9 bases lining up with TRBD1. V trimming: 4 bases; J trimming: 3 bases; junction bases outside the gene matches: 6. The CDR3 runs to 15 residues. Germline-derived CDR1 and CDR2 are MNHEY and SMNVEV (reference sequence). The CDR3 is CASSSRRDREETQYF. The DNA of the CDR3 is TGTGCCAGCAGTTCCCGCCGGGACAGGGAAGAGACCCAGTACTTC.